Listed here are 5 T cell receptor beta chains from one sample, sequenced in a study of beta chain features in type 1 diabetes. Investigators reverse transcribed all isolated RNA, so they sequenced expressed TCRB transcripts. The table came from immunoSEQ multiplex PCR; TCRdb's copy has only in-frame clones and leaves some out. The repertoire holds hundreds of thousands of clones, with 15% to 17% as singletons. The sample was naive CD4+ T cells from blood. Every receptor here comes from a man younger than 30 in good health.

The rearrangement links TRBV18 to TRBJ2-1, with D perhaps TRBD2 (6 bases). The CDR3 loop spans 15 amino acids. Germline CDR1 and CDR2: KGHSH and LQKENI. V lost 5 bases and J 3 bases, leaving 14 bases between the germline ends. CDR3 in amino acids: CASSGVGLYYNEQFF. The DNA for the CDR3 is TGTGCCAGCTCAGGTGTGGGACTGTACTACAATGAGCAGTTCTTC.

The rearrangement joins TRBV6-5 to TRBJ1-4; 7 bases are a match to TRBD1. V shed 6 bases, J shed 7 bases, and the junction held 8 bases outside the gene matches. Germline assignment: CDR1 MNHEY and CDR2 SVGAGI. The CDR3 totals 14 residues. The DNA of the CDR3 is TGTGCCAGCAGACTACAGGGGATCGGTGAAAAACTGTTTTTT. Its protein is CASRLQGIGEKLFF.

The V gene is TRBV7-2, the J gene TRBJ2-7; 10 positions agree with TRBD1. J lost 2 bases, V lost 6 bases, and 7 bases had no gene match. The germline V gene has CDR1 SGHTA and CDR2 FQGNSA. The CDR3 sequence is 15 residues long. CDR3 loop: CASSSTGGRTYEQYF. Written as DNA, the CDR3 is TGTGCCAGCAGTTCGACAGGGGGCAGGACCTACGAGCAGTACTTC.

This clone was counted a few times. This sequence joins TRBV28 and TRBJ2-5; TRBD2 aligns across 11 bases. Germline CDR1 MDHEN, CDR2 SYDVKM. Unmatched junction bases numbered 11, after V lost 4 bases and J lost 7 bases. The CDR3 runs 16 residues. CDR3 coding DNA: TGTGCCAGCAGTTATATTAGCGGGAGGGTCGAAGGGACCCAGTACTTC. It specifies CASSYISGRVEGTQYF.

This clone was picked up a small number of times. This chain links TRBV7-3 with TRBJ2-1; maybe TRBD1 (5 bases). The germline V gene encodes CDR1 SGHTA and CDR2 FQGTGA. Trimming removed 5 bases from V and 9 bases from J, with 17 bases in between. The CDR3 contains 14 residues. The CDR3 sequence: CASSPGAGPREQFF. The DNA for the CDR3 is TGTGCCAGCAGCCCTGGAGCAGGGCCCCGTGAGCAGTTCTTC.